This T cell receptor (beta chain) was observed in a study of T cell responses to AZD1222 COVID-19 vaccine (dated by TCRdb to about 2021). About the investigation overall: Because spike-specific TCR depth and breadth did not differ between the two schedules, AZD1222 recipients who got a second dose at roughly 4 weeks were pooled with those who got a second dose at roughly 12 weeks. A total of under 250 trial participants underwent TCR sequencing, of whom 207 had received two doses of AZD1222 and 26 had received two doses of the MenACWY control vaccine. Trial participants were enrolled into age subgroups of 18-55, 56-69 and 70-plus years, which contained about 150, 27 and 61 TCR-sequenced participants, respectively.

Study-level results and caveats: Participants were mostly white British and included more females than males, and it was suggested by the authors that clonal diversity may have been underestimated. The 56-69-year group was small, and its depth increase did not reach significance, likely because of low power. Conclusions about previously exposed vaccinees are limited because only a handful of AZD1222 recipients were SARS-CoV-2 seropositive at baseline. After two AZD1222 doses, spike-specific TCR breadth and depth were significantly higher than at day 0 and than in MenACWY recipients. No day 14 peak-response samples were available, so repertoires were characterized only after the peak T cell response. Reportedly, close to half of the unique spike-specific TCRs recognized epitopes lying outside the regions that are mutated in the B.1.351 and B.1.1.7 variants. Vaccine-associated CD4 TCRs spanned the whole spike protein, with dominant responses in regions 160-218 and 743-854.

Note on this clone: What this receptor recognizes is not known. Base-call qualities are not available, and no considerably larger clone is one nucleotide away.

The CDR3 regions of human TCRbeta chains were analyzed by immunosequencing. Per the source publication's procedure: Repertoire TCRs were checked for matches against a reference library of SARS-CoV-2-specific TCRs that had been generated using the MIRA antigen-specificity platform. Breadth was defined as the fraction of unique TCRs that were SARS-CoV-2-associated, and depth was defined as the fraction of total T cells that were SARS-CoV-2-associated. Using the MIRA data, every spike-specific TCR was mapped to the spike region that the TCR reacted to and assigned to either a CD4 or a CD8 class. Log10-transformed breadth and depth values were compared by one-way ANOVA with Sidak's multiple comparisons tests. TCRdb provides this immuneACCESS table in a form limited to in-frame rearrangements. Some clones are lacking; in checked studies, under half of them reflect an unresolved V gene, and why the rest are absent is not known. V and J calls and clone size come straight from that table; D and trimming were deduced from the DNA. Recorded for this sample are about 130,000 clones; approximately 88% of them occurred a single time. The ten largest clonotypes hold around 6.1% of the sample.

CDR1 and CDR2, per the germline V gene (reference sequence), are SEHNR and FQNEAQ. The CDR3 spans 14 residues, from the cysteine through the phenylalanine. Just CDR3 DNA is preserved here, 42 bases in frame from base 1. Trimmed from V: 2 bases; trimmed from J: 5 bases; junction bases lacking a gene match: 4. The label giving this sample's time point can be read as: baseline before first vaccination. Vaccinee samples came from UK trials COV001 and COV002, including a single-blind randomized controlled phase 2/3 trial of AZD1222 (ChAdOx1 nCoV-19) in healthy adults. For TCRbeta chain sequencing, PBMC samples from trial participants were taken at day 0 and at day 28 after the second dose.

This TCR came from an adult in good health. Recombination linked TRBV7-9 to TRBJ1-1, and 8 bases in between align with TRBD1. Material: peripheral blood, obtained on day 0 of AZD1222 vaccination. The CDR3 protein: CASSLRTGMTEAFF. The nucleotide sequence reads TGTGCCAGCAGCTTAAGGACAGGGATGACTGAAGCTTTCTTT. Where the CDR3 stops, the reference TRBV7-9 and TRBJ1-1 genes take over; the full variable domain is DTGVSQNPRHKITKRGQNVTFRCDPISEHNRLYWYRQTLGQGPEFLTYFQNEAQLEKSRLLSDRFSAERPKGSFSTLEIQRTEQGDSAMYLCASSLRTGMTEAFFGQGTRLTVV.